One and the same sample provided the 17 T cell receptor beta chains below, sequenced in a study of blood T cell repertoires in COVID-19. Generated by immunoSEQ multiplex PCR, the TCRdb table keeps only in-frame clones and is missing some. There are some 190,000 clones in the sample; 70% to 90% occur only once, and roughly 25% lies in the top ten. Input material: PBMCs or T cells enriched from blood (not recorded which). The origin of the receptors is a woman between 40 and 50 years old in a cohort exposed to, infected with or recovered from COVID-19 (not recorded which).

The V and J genes are TRBV6-1 and TRBJ2-5; tentatively, D is TRBD1 (6 bases). This CDR3 is built from 17 residues. In germline, CDR1 is MNHNS, CDR2 SASEGT. Trimming left V 3 bases short and J 5 bases short, with 22 bases between. CDR3 coding DNA: TGTGCCAGCAGTGATTTCCTCCCGCAGGGGTTGGGGGAGACCCAGTACTTC. Protein product: CASSDFLPQGLGETQYF.

J is TRBJ2-1 and V is TRBV29-1, with TRBD2 as a possible D gene (6 bases). There are 13 residues in the CDR3. Germline V gene lookup returns CDR1 SQVTM and CDR2 ANQGSEA. The V gene lost 8 bases and the J gene lost 6 bases, with 17 bases spanning the gap. CDR3 DNA: TGCAGCTCCCTGGAGGGATTGGGCAATGAGCAGTTCTTC. Amino acid sequence: CSSLEGLGNEQFF.

A word on this clone: In the same sample, other DNA sequences code for this CDR3. The rearrangement uses TRBV7-9 and TRBJ1-1; D gene unclear. Germline CDR1 and CDR2: SEHNR and FQNEAQ (reference sequence). Between the trimmed V and J ends, which lost 3 bases and 5 bases, there was a span of 7 bases. This CDR3 spans 12 amino acids. As DNA, the CDR3 is TGTGCCAGCAGCTTGACGGGGACTGAAGCTTTCTTT. It specifies CASSLTGTEAFF.

This sequence joins TRBV7-9 and TRBJ1-1; 8 bases map to TRBD1. V gave up 6 bases and J gave up 0 bases; unmatched junction bases: 9. This CDR3 contains 16 residues. The germline V gene has CDR1 SEHNR and CDR2 FQNEAQ (reference sequence). The CDR3 DNA sequence: TGTGCCAGCAGACAAGGACAGGGAGGTTTGAACACTGAAGCTTTCTTT. Protein: CASRQGQGGLNTEAFF.

The rearrangement links TRBV6-5 to TRBJ1-1; 8 bases align to TRBD1. Unmatched junction bases numbered 4, after V lost 0 bases and J lost 1 base. This CDR3 region has 16 residues. Germline-derived CDR1 and CDR2 are MNHEY and SVGAGI. CDR3 amino acids: CASSYSPDRANTEAFF. CDR3 in DNA: TGTGCCAGCAGTTACTCCCCGGACAGGGCGAACACTGAAGCTTTCTTT.

In this sample, this clone turned up once. The chain is built from TRBV10-3 and TRBJ1-4; a possible D gene is TRBD1 (5 bases). Germline V gives CDR1 ENHRY, CDR2 SYGVKD. Trimming removed 3 bases from V and 2 bases from J, with 13 bases in between. The CDR3 contains 16 residues. The CDR3: CAISERGGGTNEKLFF. The DNA of the CDR3 is TGTGCCATCAGTGAAAGAGGTGGGGGGACTAATGAAAAACTGTTTTTT.

V gene TRBV11-2 combines with J gene TRBJ2-7; TRBD2 agrees at 11 bases. V lost 5 bases, J lost 7 bases, and 10 bases stayed unmatched. The CDR3 totals 15 residues. CDR1 is SGHAT, CDR2 FQNNGV, per germline. CDR3 DNA sequence: TGTGCCAGCAGCCTTTTAGCGGGGGGGCCGAAAGAGCAGTACTTC. Amino acid sequence: CASSLLAGGPKEQYF.

This clone was seen a few times. The V gene is TRBV5-1, the J gene TRBJ2-2, with TRBD2 as a possible D gene (6 bases). The germline V gene encodes CDR1 SGHRS and CDR2 YFSETQ. The CDR3 runs to 16 residues. V gave up 4 bases and J gave up 5 bases, with 18 bases separating them. Here the CDR3 DNA reads TGCGCCAGCAGCCCCCGGGAGCTAAGGGTGACCGGGGAGCTGTTTTTT. This gives the protein CASSPRELRVTGELFF. Drawing the rest from reference TRBV5-1 and TRBJ2-2, the complete variable domain is KAGVTQTPRYLIKTRGQQVTLSCSPISGHRSVSWYQQTPGQGLQFLFEYFSETQRNKGNFPGRFSGRQFSNSRSEMNVSTLELGDSALYLCASSPRELRVTGELFFGEGSRLTVL.

The J gene is TRBJ2-7, the V gene TRBV6-1, with TRBD2 matching 8 bases. Germline V gives CDR1 MNHNS, CDR2 SASEGT. The trim removed 3 bases at V and 1 base at J, leaving 8 bases unmatched. The CDR3 is 16 residues long. The CDR3 region has the DNA TGTGCCAGCAGTGATCCCGGCGGGGGGAAATCCTACGAGCAGTACTTC. Its translation is CASSDPGGGKSYEQYF.

The rearrangement uses TRBV27 and TRBJ1-2; possibly TRBD1 for D (5 bases). Germline CDR1 and CDR2: MNHEY and SMNVEV (reference sequence). The CDR3 runs to 14 residues. V was cut by 5 bases and J by 6 bases, with 16 bases left in between. The CDR3 DNA sequence: TGTGCCAGCAGTCCCCTCCAGGGATGGGATGGCTACACCTTC. It encodes CASSPLQGWDGYTF.

This clone appeared once. V and J are TRBV27 and TRBJ2-1; 12 bases fit TRBD2. V was pared by 5 bases and J by 7 bases, with 9 bases of the junction left unmatched. This CDR3 comprises 16 residues. The germline V gene encodes CDR1 MNHEY and CDR2 SMNVEV (reference sequence). The CDR3, as DNA: TGTGCCAGCAGTACACTGACTAGCGGGAGTAGGAATGAGCAGTTCTTC. Its translation: CASSTLTSGSRNEQFF.

In the case of this clone: Germline is not matched at one junction end, which may reflect a read error. The chain couples TRBV27 to TRBJ1-5; no reliable D call. This CDR3 contains 14 residues. In germline, CDR1 is MNHEY, CDR2 SMNVEV (reference sequence). The CDR3 DNA reads as TGTGCCAGCAGTCTATCATTAGCAAATCAGCCCCAGCATTTT. Translation gives CASSLSLANQPQHF.

The chain uses TRBV5-1 and TRBJ1-1, with TRBD1 identical over 8 bases. This CDR3 region has 15 residues. Germline CDR1 reads SGHRS; CDR2 reads YFSETQ. J gave up 5 bases and V 3 bases, and 9 bases lay outside the gene matches. CDR3 region: CASSSGQGALTEAFF. DNA for the CDR3: TGCGCCAGCAGCTCCGGACAGGGAGCGTTAACTGAAGCTTTCTTT. Drawing the rest from reference TRBV5-1 and TRBJ1-1, the complete variable domain is KAGVTQTPRYLIKTRGQQVTLSCSPISGHRSVSWYQQTPGQGLQFLFEYFSETQRNKGNFPGRFSGRQFSNSRSEMNVSTLELGDSALYLCASSSGQGALTEAFFGQGTRLTVV.

This sequence joins TRBV6-5 and TRBJ1-3; D remains ambiguous. Trimming removed 5 bases at V and 3 bases at J, with 11 bases between. This CDR3 region has 14 residues. Germline V gene data show CDR1 as MNHEY and CDR2 as SVGAGI. The CDR3 is CASSRGDGGNTIYF. CDR3 sequence (DNA): TGTGCCAGCAGTCGCGGTGACGGTGGAAACACCATATATTTT.

Details on this clone: Other DNA sequences from this sample encode an identical CDR3 as well. The chain combines TRBV5-6 with TRBJ1-1; D gene uncertain. CDR3 length: 13 residues. CDR1 SGHDT and CDR2 YYEEEE come from the germline V gene. V gave up 0 bases and J gave up 0 bases, with 3 bases separating them. As DNA, the CDR3 is TGTGCCAGCAGCTTGGCCGTGAACACTGAAGCTTTCTTT. Translated, it gives CASSLAVNTEAFF.

The chain employs TRBV5-1 and TRBJ2-7, with D perhaps matching TRBD2 (5 bases). This CDR3 comprises 12 residues. V was cut by 4 bases and J by 4 bases, with 9 bases left in between. Germline CDR1 reads SGHRS; CDR2 reads YFSETQ. CDR3 sequence reads: CASSPGGYEQYF. The CDR3 nucleotides read TGCGCCAGCAGCCCCGGAGGTTACGAGCAGTACTTC.

The J gene is TRBJ2-3, the V gene TRBV18; D is unresolved. The V end lost 0 bases, the J end lost 2 bases, and 15 bases lay between the germline ends. CDR3 size: 17 residues. Germline assignment: CDR1 KGHSH and CDR2 LQKENI. The CDR3 nucleotides read TGTGCCAGCTCACCACCGCTTGGAAGCGACCCCACAGATACGCAGTATTTT. Encoded protein: CASSPPLGSDPTDTQYF.